Shown below are 32 T cell receptor beta chains from a single sample sequenced in a study of T cell responses to AZD1222 COVID-19 vaccine. TCRdb's table, derived via immunoSEQ multiplex PCR, lists solely in-frame clones and lacks some. The sample includes 250,000 to 300,000 clones, 85% to 95% of them seen just once. The material was peripheral blood, obtained 28 days after the second AZD1222 dose. These receptors were taken from an adult who received the AZD1222 COVID-19 vaccine.

This sequence joins TRBV5-3 and TRBJ1-1; maybe TRBD1 (5 bases). TRBV5-3 is an open reading frame whose function is uncertain. The length of the CDR3 is 11 residues. Trimming cost V 4 bases and J 8 bases, with 9 bases left between them. CDR3 amino acids: CARSLDREAFF. The CDR3 bases are TGTGCCAGAAGCCTAGACAGAGAAGCTTTCTTT.

This clone was observed once. This sequence joins TRBV28 and TRBJ2-1, with D tentatively TRBD1 or TRBD2 (5 bases each). Germline V lookup: CDR1 MDHEN, CDR2 SYDVKM. V dropped 1 base and J dropped 7 bases, with 11 bases sitting between them. This CDR3 has 14 residues. CDR3 in amino acids: CASSLLGPTNEQFF. The CDR3 DNA reads TGTGCCAGCAGTTTATTGGGACCCACGAATGAGCAGTTCTTC.

J is TRBJ1-4 and V is TRBV4-2, with D maybe TRBD1 (6 bases). In germline, CDR1 is LGHNA, CDR2 YNFKEQ. The V end lost 2 bases, the J end lost 3 bases, and 13 bases lay between the germline ends. There are 16 residues in the CDR3. This CDR3 reads CASSQRTGRSNEKLFF. CDR3 coding DNA: TGTGCCAGCAGCCAACGTACAGGGCGCTCTAATGAAAAACTGTTTTTT.

This clone was seen just once. The V and J genes are TRBV19 and TRBJ1-6; TRBD1 is a possible D gene (5 bases). Germline assignment: CDR1 LNHDA and CDR2 SQIVND (reference sequence). The CDR3 length is 15 residues. V was cut by 7 bases and J by 7 bases, with 17 bases left in between. CDR3 protein: CASTGAEWGNSPLHF. In DNA, the CDR3 is TGTGCCAGTACGGGAGCAGAGTGGGGGAATTCACCCCTCCACTTT.

V and J are TRBV5-5 and TRBJ1-1; unclear D gene. The germline gives CDR1 SGHKS, CDR2 YYEKEE (reference sequence). Trimming shortened V by 0 bases and J by 8 bases, and 5 bases separated the two germline ends. CDR3 size: 11 residues. This CDR3 is CASSLVLEAFF. The CDR3 DNA sequence: TGTGCCAGCAGCTTGGTCTTAGAAGCTTTCTTT.

The CDR3 reads CASSHGLSGSFPDYNEQFF. The CDR3, as DNA: TGTGCCAGCAGTCATGGACTAAGCGGGAGTTTTCCTGATTACAATGAGCAGTTCTTC. This chain links TRBV27 with TRBJ2-1; 8 nucleotides agree with TRBD2. The CDR3 is 19 amino acids. Losses at the gene ends were 5 bases for V and 4 bases for J; bases not matched to a gene: 19. Germline CDR1 and CDR2: MNHEY and SMNVEV (reference sequence).

The chain links TRBV19 to TRBJ2-1; D may match TRBD1 or TRBD2 (5 bases each). V shed 6 bases and J shed 7 bases, with 13 bases lying between them. This CDR3 is 13 amino acids long. CDR1 is LNHDA, CDR2 SQIVND, per germline (reference sequence). CDR3 amino acids: CASSSSGRNEQFF. DNA of the CDR3: TGTGCCAGTAGCTCTTCGGGGCGTAATGAGCAGTTCTTC.

The chain joins TRBV3-1 (or the pseudogene TRBV3-2) to TRBJ1-2, with TRBD1 identical over 7 bases. Trimming took 2 bases from V and 9 from J; bases not matched to a gene: 9. The germline gives CDR1 LGHDT, CDR2 YNNKEL (reference sequence). The CDR3 totals 14 residues. As DNA, the CDR3 is TGTGCCAGCAGCCAACAGGGGGGCGTCGGGAGCTACACCTTC. It yields the protein CASSQQGGVGSYTF.

CDR3 in amino acids: CASRKTGATYEQYF. CDR3 bases: TGTGCCAGTAGAAAGACAGGGGCGACCTACGAGCAGTACTTC. The chain joins TRBV19 to TRBJ2-7, with TRBD1 identical over 8 bases. The CDR3 is 14 residues long. The trim removed 6 bases at V and 2 bases at J, leaving 6 bases unmatched. Germline CDR1 reads LNHDA; CDR2 reads SQIVND (reference sequence).

The rearrangement uses TRBV6-5 and TRBJ2-7; no firm D call. From germline, CDR1 is MNHEY and CDR2 SVGAGI. V was shortened by 2 bases and J by 3 bases, with 8 bases between the two germline ends. This CDR3 contains 13 residues. CDR3 sequence (DNA): TGTGCCAGCAGTTACGGCGTCAGCTACGAGCAGTACTTC. It is translated as CASSYGVSYEQYF.

This clone showed up just once. The CDR3 DNA follows: TGTGCCAGCTCACCACCGGGACTAGTTGGGAGGCAGTTCTTC. Its protein is CASSPPGLVGRQFF. The V gene is TRBV18, the J gene TRBJ2-1; the match to TRBD2 covers 8 bases. The CDR3 runs 14 residues. With V trimmed by 0 bases and J by 12 bases, 7 bases remained unmatched. Germline CDR1 and CDR2: KGHSH and LQKENI.

V is TRBV28 and J is TRBJ2-1; 12 bases are a match to TRBD2. The CDR3 is made up of 15 amino acids. V gave up 6 bases and J gave up 7 bases; unmatched junction bases: 7. CDR1 and CDR2 from the germline V gene are MDHEN and SYDVKM. The CDR3 coding sequence is TGTGCCAGCAGACCTCTAGCGGGAGGGGGGAATGAGCAGTTCTTC. It yields the protein CASRPLAGGGNEQFF.

The rearrangement links TRBV7-8 to TRBJ1-3, with D possibly matching TRBD1 (6 bases). CDR1 and CDR2 from the germline V gene are SGHVS and FQNEAQ. This CDR3 contains 18 residues. V shed 5 bases and J shed 4 bases, with 24 bases lying between them. Written as DNA, the CDR3 is TGTGCCAGCAGCACTTTAGGGGGACTCTCGACGGCGGGAAACACCATATATTTT. Residues: CASSTLGGLSTAGNTIYF. Filled out from reference TRBV7-8 and TRBJ1-3, the complete variable domain reads GAGVSQSPRYKVAKRGQDVALRCDPISGHVSLFWYQQALGQGPEFLTYFQNEAQLDKSGLPSDRFFAERPEGSVSTLKIQRTQQEDSAVYLCASSTLGGLSTAGNTIYFGEGSWLTVV.

The chain recombines TRBV3-1 (or the pseudogene TRBV3-2) with TRBJ1-5, with 10 bases identical to TRBD1. With 0 bases clipped from V and 7 bases from J, the junction kept 3 bases outside the gene matches. The CDR3 contains 15 residues. Germline CDR1 reads LGHDT; CDR2 reads YNNKEL (reference sequence). The chain's CDR3 is CASSQETGGRQPQHF. The CDR3, as DNA: TGTGCCAGCAGCCAAGAGACAGGGGGCCGCCAGCCCCAGCATTTT.

This clone was seen more than once but under ten times. The chain has TRBV15 and TRBJ2-7; tentatively, D is TRBD2 (5 bases). This CDR3 is 13 amino acids long. Trimming pared 0 bases from V and 10 bases from J, leaving 13 bases between. In germline, CDR1 is LNHNV, CDR2 YYDKDF (reference sequence). The CDR3 reads CATSRDIYREQYF. The CDR3 DNA is TGTGCCACCAGCAGAGATATCTATCGGGAACAGTACTTC.

This chain links TRBV27 with TRBJ2-7; a weak D match, TRBD2 (7 bases). The V and J ends lost 6 bases and 2 bases respectively, with 11 bases between them. Germline CDR1 and CDR2: MNHEY and SMNVEV (reference sequence). CDR3 length equals 13 residues. CDR3 sequence reads: CASRRGGPYEQYF. CDR3 DNA: TGTGCCAGCAGGAGGGGGGGTCCCTACGAGCAGTACTTC.

In this sample, this clone turned up once. The rearrangement links TRBV19 to TRBJ1-1; D perhaps matches TRBD1 (5 bases). V was cut by 4 bases and J by 3 bases, with 12 bases left in between. CDR3 length: 14 amino acids. Germline CDR1 is LNHDA and CDR2 is SQIVND (reference sequence). The CDR3, as DNA: TGTGCCAGTAGTAATAGACAGAGCTACACTGAAGCTTTCTTT. Encoded protein: CASSNRQSYTEAFF.

In this sample, this clone turned up once. The gene calls are TRBV28 and TRBJ1-2, with unresolved D. This CDR3 has 12 amino acids. CDR1 and CDR2 (germline): MDHEN, SYDVKM. Trimming shortened V by 7 bases and J by 7 bases, and 13 bases separated the two germline ends. CDR3 nucleotide sequence: TGTGCCAGCACCGGGCCATCGGGTGGCTACACCTTC. Its protein product is CASTGPSGGYTF.

The chain has TRBV11-2 and TRBJ1-1; D remains ambiguous. V was trimmed by 5 bases and J by 3 bases, leaving 10 bases between them. The germline gives CDR1 SGHAT, CDR2 FQNNGV. The CDR3 covers 13 residues. The CDR3 nucleotides are TGTGCCAGCAGCGCCCGAACCTACACTGAAGCTTTCTTT. The encoded protein is CASSARTYTEAFF.

The CDR3 sequence: CASSPVASVHYNYGYTF. The DNA for the CDR3 is TGTGCCAGCAGCCCGGTGGCCTCTGTCCATTATAACTATGGCTACACCTTC. This rearrangement joins TRBV3-1 (or the pseudogene TRBV3-2) to TRBJ1-2; no reliable D call. The CDR3 has 17 amino acids. The ends were cut back, 4 bases at V and 1 base at J, with 19 bases in the middle. In germline, CDR1 is LGHDT, CDR2 YNNKEL (reference sequence).

This chain joins TRBV1 and TRBJ2-7. TRBV1 represents a pseudogene. The CDR3 loop spans 14 amino acids. The CDR3 reads CTSSHLGSSYEQYF. In DNA form, the CDR3 reads TGCACCAGCAGCCATTTAGGGTCCAGCTACGAGCAGTACTTC.

This chain joins TRBV3-1 (or the pseudogene TRBV3-2) and TRBJ1-2, with D perhaps matching TRBD1 (5 bases). This CDR3 is built from 14 residues. Germline lookup yields CDR1 LGHDT and CDR2 YNNKEL (reference sequence). Trimming cost V 3 bases and J 1 base, with 9 bases left between them. The CDR3 is CASSQGTGNYGYTF. CDR3 DNA: TGTGCCAGCAGCCAGGGGACGGGTAACTATGGCTACACCTTC.

This chain connects TRBV6-5 to TRBJ1-2; TRBD1 matches 9 bases. Trimming cost V 6 bases and J 5 bases; bases outside gene matches: 10. From germline, CDR1 is MNHEY and CDR2 SVGAGI. The CDR3 covers 15 residues. CDR3 protein: CASSRPGQGIYGYTF. The CDR3, as DNA: TGTGCCAGCAGCCGTCCTGGACAGGGGATTTATGGCTACACCTTC.

The CDR3 coding sequence is TGTGCCAGCAGTGGGCCTCGCGTGGCTGAAGCTTTCTTT. The encoded protein is CASSGPRVAEAFF. The chain recombines TRBV28 with TRBJ1-1; no definite D call. CDR1 and CDR2 (germline): MDHEN, SYDVKM. The CDR3 runs 13 residues. V was shortened by 5 bases and J by 6 bases, with 13 bases between the two germline ends. The variable domain in full, completed from reference TRBV28 and TRBJ1-1, reads DVKVTQSSRYLVKRTGEKVFLECVQDMDHENMFWYRQDPGLGLRLIYFSYDVKMKEKGDIPEGYSVSREKKERFSLILESASTNQTSMYLCASSGPRVAEAFFGQGTRLTVV.

The V gene is TRBV19, the J gene TRBJ2-7, with 10 bases aligning to TRBD2. The CDR3 is 14 amino acids. Germline loops: CDR1 LNHDA, CDR2 SQIVND (reference sequence). Germline trimming cut 3 bases from V and 5 bases from J; bases unmatched to any gene: 4. The DNA for the CDR3 is TGTGCCAGTAGTATCAGCGGGGGGGCCCACGAGCAGTACTTC. Amino acids: CASSISGGAHEQYF. Full variable domain (outside the CDR3, taken from reference TRBV19 and TRBJ2-7): DGGITQSPKYLFRKEGQNVTLSCEQNLNHDAMYWYRQDPGQGLRLIYYSQIVNDFQKGDIAEGYSVSREKKESFPLTVTSAQKNPTAFYLCASSISGGAHEQYFGPGTRLTVT.

The CDR3 DNA reads TGTGCCAGCAGTTTTGGGACAGGAACCCTGGGGGGCTACACCTTC. Its protein product is CASSFGTGTLGGYTF. V and J are TRBV27 and TRBJ1-2; 8 nucleotides agree with TRBD1. Trimming at V came to 3 bases and at J to 8 bases, leaving 11 bases not matched to a gene. Germline loops: CDR1 MNHEY, CDR2 SMNVEV (reference sequence). The CDR3 has 15 residues.

The CDR3 reads CASRRQGWGEQYF. CDR3 sequence (DNA): TGTGCCAGCAGGAGACAGGGATGGGGCGAGCAGTACTTC. The rearrangement links TRBV2 to TRBJ2-7; the match to TRBD1 covers 7 bases. Trimming cost V 6 bases and J 6 bases; bases outside gene matches: 8. Germline V gene data show CDR1 as SNHLY and CDR2 as FYNNEI. This CDR3 has 13 amino acids. Full variable domain (missing parts from reference TRBV2 and TRBJ2-7): EPEVTQTPSHQVTQMGQEVILRCVPISNHLYFYWYRQILGQKVEFLVSFYNNEISEKSEIFDDQFSVERPDGSNFTLKIRSTKLEDSAMYFCASRRQGWGEQYFGPGTRLTVT.

V is TRBV28 and J is TRBJ2-7; D is undetermined. Germline-derived CDR1 and CDR2 are MDHEN and SYDVKM. V gave up 3 bases and J gave up 4 bases, with 7 bases separating them. CDR3 size: 12 residues. The CDR3 sequence is CASSLTAYEQYF. In DNA, the CDR3 is TGTGCCAGCAGTTTGACCGCGTACGAGCAGTACTTC.

This clone has just one count. The rearrangement links TRBV5-6 to TRBJ2-1; D gene ambiguous. Between the trimmed V and J ends, which lost 4 bases and 9 bases, there was a span of 14 bases. Germline CDR1 is SGHDT and CDR2 is YYEEEE. The CDR3 contains 13 residues. For the CDR3, the DNA is TGTGCCAGCAGCGCCTCTAGGCGGACTGAGCAGTTCTTC. Translated, it gives CASSASRRTEQFF.

The genes are TRBV28 and TRBJ1-5; TRBD1 might be the D (5 bases). The V gene lost 5 bases and the J gene lost 0 bases, with 14 bases spanning the gap. CDR1 and CDR2 (germline): MDHEN, SYDVKM. CDR3 length: 16 residues. The CDR3 sequence is CASSPRTSYSNQPQHF. The CDR3 coding sequence is TGTGCCAGCAGTCCGCGGACATCCTATAGCAATCAGCCCCAGCATTTT.

J is TRBJ1-5 and V is TRBV19; D perhaps matches TRBD1 (6 bases). CDR1 is LNHDA, CDR2 SQIVND, per germline (reference sequence). CDR3 length: 14 amino acids. Deletions cut 10 bases from V and 0 bases from J, with 13 bases between. The DNA of the CDR3 is TGTGCCACCACCTCAGGGGATAGCAATCAGCCCCAGCATTTT. It codes for CATTSGDSNQPQHF. Full variable domain (missing parts from reference TRBV19 and TRBJ1-5): DGGITQSPKYLFRKEGQNVTLSCEQNLNHDAMYWYRQDPGQGLRLIYYSQIVNDFQKGDIAEGYSVSREKKESFPLTVTSAQKNPTAFYLCATTSGDSNQPQHFGDGTRLSIL.

This clone was observed a single time. This chain uses TRBV6-2 or TRBV6-3 with TRBJ2-3; 7 nucleotides align to TRBD2. This CDR3 comprises 16 residues. Germline CDR1 reads MNHEY; CDR2 reads SVGEGT. The J segment lost 2 bases and the V segment lost 0 bases, leaving 5 bases of the junction unmatched. For the CDR3, the DNA is TGTGCCAGCAGTTACTCGAAGCGGGGTCTCACAGATACGCAGTATTTT. It yields the protein CASSYSKRGLTDTQYF.